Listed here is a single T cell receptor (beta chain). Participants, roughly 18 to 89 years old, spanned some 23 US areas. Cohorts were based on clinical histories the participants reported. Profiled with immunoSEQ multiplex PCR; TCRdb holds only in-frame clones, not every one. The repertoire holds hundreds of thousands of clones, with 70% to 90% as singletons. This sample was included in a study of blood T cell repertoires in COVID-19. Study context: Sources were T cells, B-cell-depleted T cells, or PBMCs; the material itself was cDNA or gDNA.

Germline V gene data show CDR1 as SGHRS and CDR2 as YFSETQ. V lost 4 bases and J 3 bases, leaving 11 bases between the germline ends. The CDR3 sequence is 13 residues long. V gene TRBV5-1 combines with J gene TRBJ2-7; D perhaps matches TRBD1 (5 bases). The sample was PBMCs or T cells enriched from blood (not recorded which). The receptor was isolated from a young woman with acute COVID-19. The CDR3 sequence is CASSPNTGYEQYF. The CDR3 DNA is TGCGCCAGCAGCCCCAACACAGGCTACGAGCAGTACTTC.